The T cell receptor beta chain under discussion was sequenced for a study of shared clonotypes between healthy human individuals. The CDR3 totals 14 residues. In germline, CDR1 is SGDLS, CDR2 YYNGEE. V gave up 3 bases and J gave up 5 bases, with 14 bases separating them. Naive-designated CD8 cells lacked CD45RO, were positively enriched for CCR7, and omitted terminally differentiated effector memory CD45RA+ cells. This clone occurred once. Libraries were prepared by immunoSEQ multiplex PCR; TCRdb keeps only in-frame clonotypes and omits some of them. The table records hundreds of thousands of clones, approximately 96% of them present only once.

The specimen was naive CD8+ T cells sorted from blood. J is TRBJ1-1 and V is TRBV9; D call uncertain. The sequence came from a woman younger than 45 in good health. The CDR3 protein is CASSASPMETEAFF. The DNA of the CDR3 is TGTGCCAGCAGCGCCAGTCCGATGGAGACTGAAGCTTTCTTT.